This entry lists 21 T cell receptor beta chains sequenced from one sample in a study of shared clonotypes between healthy human individuals (TCRdb year 2020). The library was generated by the immunoSEQ multiplex PCR assay. TCRdb carries this immuneACCESS record with in-frame sequences only. Its versions omit some clonotypes, under half of them owing to an unresolved V gene in the studies checked, with the rest unexplained. Within this sample are approximately 1,500,000 clones, with 95% to 99% of them counted one time only. About 0.45% of the sample comes from the top ten. The specimen sequenced was naive CD4+ T cells sorted from blood. The cell subset or site tag for this specimen amounts to: CD45RA+ positively selected. The receptors originated from a man aged 25 to 45 in good health.

The chain links TRBV19 to TRBJ2-2, with 7 bases lining up with TRBD2. With 5 bases clipped from V and 5 bases from J, the junction kept 2 bases outside the gene matches. CDR3 size: 13 residues. Germline V gene lookup returns CDR1 LNHDA and CDR2 SQIVND (reference sequence). As DNA, the CDR3 is TGTGCCAGTAGTCTTAGCGGGACCGGGGAGCTGTTTTTT. As protein: CASSLSGTGELFF.

This chain connects TRBV4-1 to TRBJ2-7; D could derive from TRBD1 or TRBD2 (5 bases each). Trimming pared 2 bases from V and 9 bases from J, leaving 20 bases between. Germline loops: CDR1 MGHRA, CDR2 YSYEKL. The CDR3 has 15 residues. CDR3 sequence: CASSQTRDPRLGQYF. Here the CDR3 DNA reads TGCGCCAGCAGCCAAACCCGGGACCCGCGATTAGGGCAGTACTTC.

The chain combines TRBV19 with TRBJ2-7; tentatively, D is TRBD2 (5 bases). Germline V gene data show CDR1 as LNHDA and CDR2 as SQIVND (reference sequence). The CDR3 has 13 amino acids. V shed 3 bases and J shed 5 bases, with 11 bases lying between them. The CDR3 DNA follows: TGTGCCAGTAGTATTCCGGGAAGCAACGAGCAGTACTTC. Encoded protein: CASSIPGSNEQYF.

The V and J genes are TRBV2 and TRBJ2-7; no definite D call. Between the trimmed V and J ends, which lost 8 bases and 6 bases, there was a span of 17 bases. The CDR3 length is 13 residues. Germline loops: CDR1 SNHLY, CDR2 FYNNEI. This chain's CDR3 is CASRAGQAREQYF. In DNA, the CDR3 is TGTGCCAGCCGGGCCGGGCAGGCTCGCGAGCAGTACTTC.

In this sample, this clone turned up once. The chain recombines TRBV28 with TRBJ1-4; tentative D call: TRBD1 (5 bases). The V end was cut by 5 bases, the J end by 8 bases, with 12 bases between. Germline V lookup: CDR1 MDHEN, CDR2 SYDVKM. The CDR3 is 13 amino acids. CDR3 bases: TGTGCCAGCAGTCGGGGGATATTCGAAAAACTGTTTTTT. This gives the protein CASSRGIFEKLFF.

The chain has TRBV19 and TRBJ1-5; TRBD1 matches at 9 bases. J was trimmed by 7 bases and V by 3 bases; bases with no gene match: 10. The germline V gene has CDR1 LNHDA and CDR2 SQIVND (reference sequence). The CDR3 has 16 amino acids. In DNA form, the CDR3 reads TGTGCCAGTAGTATCTCCCCGACAGGGGGAGAACAGCCCCAGCATTTT. Residues: CASSISPTGGEQPQHF.

The chain couples TRBV5-4 to TRBJ1-2; 9 bases are a match to TRBD1. J was trimmed by 4 bases and V by 4 bases; bases with no gene match: 14. The CDR3 runs to 17 residues. The germline gives CDR1 SGHNT, CDR2 YYREEE (reference sequence). The CDR3 DNA reads as TGTGCCAGCAGCAAGCAAAACCCCGGGACAGGGCGCTATGGCTACACCTTC. Amino acids: CASSKQNPGTGRYGYTF.

The chain combines TRBV6-5 with TRBJ2-3; TRBD2 aligns across 11 bases. Per germline, CDR1 MNHEY and CDR2 SVGAGI. This CDR3 has 15 amino acids. Trimming at V came to 8 bases and at J to 4 bases, leaving 8 bases not matched to a gene. The CDR3 bases are TGTGCCAGCTCTACTAGCGGGAGTTTCCCAGATACGCAGTATTTT. This encodes CASSTSGSFPDTQYF.

This sequence joins TRBV7-9 and TRBJ2-1, with 10 positions matching TRBD1. The CDR3 length is 16 residues. Germline lookup yields CDR1 SEHNR and CDR2 FQNEAQ (reference sequence). With 2 bases clipped from V and 4 bases from J, the junction kept 5 bases outside the gene matches. The CDR3 reads CASSLRTGGAYNEQFF. CDR3 coding DNA: TGTGCCAGCAGCTTAAGGACAGGGGGAGCTTACAATGAGCAGTTCTTC.

V is TRBV12-2 and J is TRBJ2-7; TRBD2, as called in the table, went unchecked against the DNA. TRBV12-2 is assigned pseudogene status. This CDR3 region has 16 residues. CDR3 DNA: TGTGCAAGTCGCTTAGTGAGGATACCCCTTCCCTACGAGCAGTACTTC. Encoded protein: CASRLVRIPLPYEQYF.

The rearrangement uses TRBV7-9 and TRBJ2-2; 9 bases agree with TRBD1. Per the germline V gene, CDR1 is SEHNR and CDR2 is FQNEAQ (reference sequence). CDR3 length equals 14 residues. After removal of 4 bases from V and 4 bases from J, the junction contained 1 base not matched to a gene. The CDR3 region has the DNA TGTGCCAGCAGCTCGGACAGGGGCACCGGGGAGCTGTTTTTT. Translation: CASSSDRGTGELFF.

The chain employs TRBV10-1 and TRBJ2-7; 7 nucleotides align to TRBD1. Trimming cost V 1 base and J 4 bases; bases outside gene matches: 7. This CDR3 spans 15 amino acids. Looked up from germline, CDR1 is WNHNN and CDR2 is SYGVQD (reference sequence). CDR3: CASSEWGTDSYEQYF. In DNA, the CDR3 is TGCGCCAGCAGTGAGTGGGGGACAGATTCGTACGAGCAGTACTTC.

This chain connects TRBV5-8 to TRBJ2-1, with D possibly being TRBD2 (5 bases). Trimming took 6 bases from V and 1 from J, leaving 17 bases between them. The CDR3 is 16 amino acids. The germline V gene encodes CDR1 SGHTS and CDR2 YDEGEE. DNA for the CDR3: TGTGCCAGCACCCCTCGTGGCGGGCCATCCTACAATGAGCAGTTCTTC. This translates into CASTPRGGPSYNEQFF. The entire variable domain, with the rest obtained from reference TRBV5-8 and TRBJ2-1, is as follows: EAGVTQSPTHLIKTRGQQATLRCSPISGHTSVYWYQQALGLGLQFLLWYDEGEERNRGNFPPRFSGRQFPNYSSELNVNALELEDSALYLCASTPRGGPSYNEQFFGPGTRLTVL.

The V gene is TRBV5-1, the J gene TRBJ2-7, with TRBD2 matching over 7 bases. Germline V gene data show CDR1 as SGHRS and CDR2 as YFSETQ. This CDR3 is 16 amino acids long. The J segment lost 3 bases and the V segment lost 3 bases, leaving 12 bases of the junction unmatched. CDR3 nucleotides: TGCGCCAGCAGCTCTGGCGGGAGTACCACGAGCTACGAGCAGTACTTC. Encoded protein: CASSSGGSTTSYEQYF.

This chain joins TRBV6-5 and TRBJ2-7, with D possibly matching TRBD2 (6 bases). V shed 6 bases and J shed 5 bases, with 14 bases lying between them. The CDR3 is made up of 13 amino acids. The germline CDR1 and CDR2 sequences are MNHEY and SVGAGI. The CDR3 reads CASSSTWGDEQYF. Here the CDR3 DNA reads TGTGCCAGCAGCTCCACCTGGGGGGACGAGCAGTACTTC.

The CDR3 sequence is CASSLRDRGIYEQYF. The CDR3 nucleotides read TGTGCCAGCAGCCTCCGGGACAGGGGGATCTACGAGCAGTACTTC. This rearrangement joins TRBV5-4 to TRBJ2-7, with TRBD1 matching over 11 bases. Germline CDR1 and CDR2: SGHNT and YYREEE (reference sequence). This CDR3 is 15 amino acids long. V shed 4 bases and J 3 bases; nucleotides not matched to a gene: 6.

The chain uses TRBV18 and TRBJ2-7; possible D gene TRBD2, 5 bases. The CDR3 has 13 amino acids. The V gene's germline CDR1 is KGHSH and CDR2 LQKENI. V lost 6 bases and J 4 bases, leaving 13 bases between the germline ends. The CDR3 spells CASSQSGSYEQYF. In DNA, the CDR3 is TGTGCCAGCTCCCAGAGCGGTAGTTACGAGCAGTACTTC.

The J gene is TRBJ1-2, the V gene TRBV25-1, with D hard to call. The germline V and J ends were trimmed by 1 base and 4 bases, with 4 bases remaining between them. The germline V gene has CDR1 MGHDK and CDR2 SYGVNS. CDR3 size: 12 residues. The CDR3 is CASSEFTYGYTF. The CDR3 DNA follows: TGTGCCAGCAGTGAATTTACCTATGGCTACACCTTC.

The V and J genes are TRBV28 and TRBJ1-2; D is unresolved. The CDR3 runs 15 residues. Trimming shortened V by 2 bases and J by 4 bases, and 14 bases separated the two germline ends. The germline V gene has CDR1 MDHEN and CDR2 SYDVKM. For the CDR3, the DNA is TGTGCCAGCAGTTTAAGACACATCGGCGGCTATGGCTACACCTTC. Translating it yields CASSLRHIGGYGYTF.

The chain uses TRBV18 and TRBJ1-1; 9 bases align to TRBD1. Germline V gives CDR1 KGHSH, CDR2 LQKENI. The CDR3 runs to 19 residues. The V and J ends lost 1 base and 0 bases, in that order; junction bases with no gene match: 12. Written as DNA, the CDR3 is TGTGCCAGCTCACCACTCCGGACAGGGGATGTTTTGGTGAACACTGAAGCTTTCTTT. Translated, it gives CASSPLRTGDVLVNTEAFF.

The J gene is TRBJ2-7, the V gene TRBV5-1, with a possible D match to TRBD1 (5 bases). Germline loops: CDR1 SGHRS, CDR2 YFSETQ. V lost 1 base and J lost 6, with 11 bases in between. This CDR3 region has 13 residues. CDR3 nucleotides: TGCGCCAGCAGCTTGACAGGCGATTCCGAGCAGTACTTC. Protein sequence: CASSLTGDSEQYF.